The 28 T cell receptor beta chains below all came from one sample that was sequenced in a study of tumor-infiltrating lymphocytes in primary liver carcinoma. From unsorted bulk tissue weighing roughly 17-31 mg, DNA and RNA were co-extracted. TCR beta cDNA was made from approximately 540 ng total RNA with a constant-region primer. Slightly modified ARM-PCR, run as three nested multiplex PCR rounds, produced the TCR beta libraries. TRBV1-TRBV30 forward primers paired with a C-beta reverse primer drove the first two PCR rounds, roughly 10 cycles each. TCRdb reanalysed the multiplex PCR reads using MiXCR and keeps one entry per CDR3 protein. Of approximately 120,000 distinct CDR3 sequences listed, 64% are singletons. Sequenced sample: liver tumor tissue from sampling region 3. Subset noted: tumor region T3, left-lateral pole. All receptors derive from a woman aged 55-69 years with primary liver carcinoma and hepatitis B virus infection.

This clonotype was seen repeatedly, ten times or more. The gene calls are TRBV5-4 and TRBJ1-6; 9 bases align to TRBD1. The length of the CDR3 is 16 residues. Germline loops: CDR1 SGHNT, CDR2 YYREEE (reference sequence). V dropped 4 bases and J dropped 8; count of bases not matched to a gene: 10. The CDR3 spells CASSHPGTGKDSPLHF. CDR3 DNA sequence: TGTGCCAGCAGCCATCCAGGGACAGGGAAGGATTCACCCCTCCACTTT.

The table lists this clonotype with a count of one. A junction end diverges from the germline sequence, so it may reflect a read error. The chain combines TRBV11-2 with TRBJ2-2, with D tentatively TRBD1 or TRBD2 (5 bases each). The germline CDR1 and CDR2 sequences are SGHAT and FQNNGV. The CDR3 length is 16 residues. Here the CDR3 reads CASSAGHSLNIWELFF. Here the CDR3 DNA reads TGTGCCAGCAGCGCAGGACACTCCTTGAACATCTGGGAGCTTTTTTTT.

To note about this clonotype: Without the conserved terminal phenylalanine or tryptophan, this CDR3 likely stems from a read error. The rearrangement uses TRBV11-1 and TRBJ2-2; D possibly uses TRBD1 or TRBD2 (5 bases each). Germline loops: CDR1 SGHAT, CDR2 FQDESV (reference sequence). The CDR3 is 15 amino acids. CDR3 coding DNA: TGTGCCAGCAGCTTAAGGGGAAGTCTTACCGGGGAACTGTTTATT. Its translation: CASSLRGSLTGELFI.

A single count supports this clonotype. A much bigger clone sits one base away, suggesting this may be a read error. The chain recombines TRBV7-8 with TRBJ2-7; D is uncertain. V lost 5 bases, J lost 4 bases, and 15 bases lay in between. The germline CDR1 and CDR2 sequences are SGHVS and FQNEAQ. This CDR3 region has 14 residues. The CDR3 DNA reads TGTGCCAGCAGCGGTGTGGGATTGAAGTACGAGCAGTACTTC. Amino acids: CASSGVGLKYEQYF.

The V and J genes are TRBV15 and TRBJ2-1; D not certain. Trimming cost V 4 bases and J 7 bases, with 17 bases left between them. CDR3 size: 15 residues. Per the germline V gene, CDR1 is LNHNV and CDR2 is YYDKDF (reference sequence). As DNA, the CDR3 is TGTGCCACCAGCAATAGACCCCAGCTTTCGAATGAGCAGTTCTTC. Its translation is CATSNRPQLSNEQFF.

Comments on this clonotype: The CDR3 end shows no conserved phenylalanine or tryptophan, and so a read error is likely. The chain combines TRBV29-1 with TRBJ2-7; TRBD2 aligns across 7 bases. The V gene's germline CDR1 is SQVTM and CDR2 ANQGSEA. The CDR3 has 11 amino acids. CDR3 in amino acids: CSVGLVREQYL. CDR3 DNA sequence: TGTAGCGTCGGACTAGTCCGCGAGCAGTACTTA.

Notes on this clonotype: Given a much more abundant clone one base away, this may be a read error. The V and J genes are TRBV12-3 or TRBV12-4 and TRBJ2-7, with D unresolved. Trimming left V 8 bases short and J 3 bases short, with 8 bases between. The CDR3 is 11 residues long. The CDR3 spells CASDGDYEQYF. The DNA for the CDR3 is TGTGCCAGCGATGGGGACTACGAGCAGTACTTC.

About this clonotype: This is likely a read error, given that the CDR3 carries no conserved phenylalanine or tryptophan at its end. This rearrangement joins TRBV29-1 to TRBJ2-7, with D perhaps TRBD2 (6 bases). The CDR3 sequence is 12 residues long. V lost 8 bases to trimming and J lost 2 bases, with 13 bases between them. CDR1 SQVTM and CDR2 ANQGSEA come from the germline V gene. CDR3 coding DNA: TGCAGCCTTTCCGGGGGTACCTACGAGCAGTACCTC. Translated: CSLSGGTYEQYL.

This clonotype has ten or more counts. The V call is TRBV29-1, the J call TRBJ2-2; TRBD1 might be the D (5 bases). V lost 4 bases and J 0 bases, leaving 9 bases between the germline ends. From germline, CDR1 is SQVTM and CDR2 ANQGSEA. The CDR3 spans 14 residues. CDR3 sequence (DNA): TGCAGCGTTGGTACAGGAACGAACACCGGGGAGCTGTTTTTT. This gives the protein CSVGTGTNTGELFF.

Turning to this clonotype: One junction end does not reproduce the germline sequence, and a read error may be involved. The V gene is TRBV11-2, the J gene TRBJ2-7, with D maybe TRBD1 (6 bases). The germline CDR1 and CDR2 sequences are SGHAT and FQNNGV. The CDR3 spans 12 residues. CDR3 sequence (DNA): TGTGTCAGCAGCCAACTCGGACAGCCGCAGTACTTC. It codes for CVSSQLGQPQYF.

There are many counts of this clonotype. The chain uses TRBV10-3 and TRBJ1-1, with 8 bases matching TRBD1. The germline V gene has CDR1 ENHRY and CDR2 SYGVKD. V lost 8 bases to trimming and J lost 5 bases; unmatched junction nucleotides: 4. This CDR3 is built from 12 residues. CDR3: CAIQGASTEAFF. CDR3 nucleotide sequence: TGTGCCATCCAGGGGGCTAGTACTGAAGCTTTCTTT.

The chain couples TRBV6-1 to TRBJ2-1; no definite D call. This CDR3 spans 14 amino acids. V was pared by 5 bases and J by 16 bases, with 24 bases between. CDR1 is MNHNS, CDR2 SASEGT, per germline. The CDR3 here is CASSLDRVLAGHFF. The CDR3 coding sequence is TGTGCCAGCAGTTTGGATAGGGTCTTGGCCGGGCACTTCTTC.

About this clonotype: Compared with germline, one end of the junction differs, possibly owing to a read error. This chain links TRBV29-1 with TRBJ1-1, with D possibly TRBD1 on 5 matching bases. The CDR3 runs to 13 residues. Germline CDR1 reads SQVTM; CDR2 reads ANQGSEA. The CDR3 region has the DNA TGCAGCGGGAGGCAGGCCCCAGGGACTGAAACTTTCTTT. This encodes CSGRQAPGTETFF.

This chain links TRBV11-3 with TRBJ2-7; 7 positions agree with TRBD1. The CDR3 contains 15 residues. CDR1 is SGHNT, CDR2 YENEEA, per germline. J lost 3 bases, V lost 8 bases, and 13 bases had no gene match. DNA for the CDR3: TGTGCCAGCTGCCCCGGAACAGGGGACAACTACGAGCAGTACTTC. This encodes CASCPGTGDNYEQYF. The full variable domain, its missing parts supplied by reference TRBV11-3 and TRBJ2-7, is EAGVVQSPRYKIIEKKQPVAFWCNPISGHNTLYWYLQNLGQGPELLIRYENEEAVDDSQLPKDRFSAERLKGVDSTLKIQPAELGDSAVYLCASCPGTGDNYEQYFGPGTRLTVT.

Comment on this clonotype: It may be a read error: a sequence one base away is much more abundant. The rearrangement joins TRBV28 to TRBJ1-1; D gene ambiguous. The CDR3 sequence is 13 residues long. Germline V gives CDR1 MDHEN, CDR2 SYDVKM. The CDR3 loop reads CASTNRMNIEAFF. The DNA for the CDR3 is TGTGCCAGCACGAACCGGATGAACATTGAAGCTTTCTTT.

Comments on this clonotype: A much larger clone sits a single nucleotide away, making a read error possible. The CDR3 region is CASSWGLVDTGELFF. The CDR3 bases are TGTGCCAGCAGCTGGGGACTAGTGGACACCGGGGAGCTGTTTTTT. The rearrangement joins TRBV11-2 to TRBJ2-2, with TRBD2 matching 8 bases. J lost 3 bases, V lost 4 bases, and 4 bases had no gene match. Looked up from germline, CDR1 is SGHAT and CDR2 is FQNNGV. This CDR3 has 15 amino acids. Full variable domain (remainder filled in from reference TRBV11-2 and TRBJ2-2): EAGVAQSPRYKIIEKRQSVAFWCNPISGHATLYWYQQILGQGPKLLIQFQNNGVVDDSQLPKDRFSAERLKGVDSTLKIQPAKLEDSAVYLCASSWGLVDTGELFFGEGSRLTVL.

This clonotype was observed at least ten times. This chain links TRBV29-1 with TRBJ2-1; D is ambiguous. Germline assignment: CDR1 SQVTM and CDR2 ANQGSEA. The CDR3 has 11 amino acids. Trimming took 1 base from V and 7 from J, leaving 5 bases between them. CDR3 in DNA: TGCAGCGTTGAAGTTTTTAATGAGCAGTTCTTC. Translated, it gives CSVEVFNEQFF.

Note on this clonotype: The missing conserved phenylalanine or tryptophan at the end of this CDR3 makes a read error likely. CDR3 in DNA: TGCGCCAGCAGTGAGGCAGGCGCAGAGCGTGGGACCCAGTACCTC. It specifies CASSEAGAERGTQYL. The rearrangement links TRBV10-2 to TRBJ2-5; D is uncertain. CDR1 and CDR2 (germline): WSHSY, SAAADI. V was cut by 2 bases and J by 7 bases, with 17 bases left in between. This CDR3 spans 15 amino acids.

Of note for this clonotype: One end of the junction varies from germline; a read error may be responsible. This chain links TRBV7-9 with TRBJ1-1; D unresolved. Per the germline V gene, CDR1 is SEHNR and CDR2 is FQNEAQ (reference sequence). The CDR3 runs 18 residues. CDR3: CASSRARRREASNTDAFF. The CDR3 DNA reads TGTGCCAGCAGCCGCGCGCGGCGAAGGGAAGCGTCGAACACTGATGCTTTCTTT.

In this sample, this clonotype turned up many times. The chain uses TRBV10-3 and TRBJ2-4; D is perhaps TRBD1 (6 bases). In germline, CDR1 is ENHRY, CDR2 SYGVKD. This CDR3 spans 15 amino acids. V gave up 3 bases and J gave up 10 bases, with 19 bases separating them. The CDR3 nucleotides are TGTGCCATCAGTGAATCGTCGGGACACCCAAAGATTCAGTACTTC. It encodes CAISESSGHPKIQYF.

With regard to this clonotype: A much larger clone lies one base from this, so it may be a read error. This rearrangement joins TRBV6-4 to TRBJ2-3, with a possible D match to TRBD1 (5 bases). Germline loops: CDR1 MRHNA, CDR2 SNTAGT. The CDR3 spans 15 residues. The CDR3 coding sequence is TGTGCCGGCAGTGACAGTGCAGGGAGCACAGATACGCAGTATTTT. This codes for CAGSDSAGSTDTQYF.

As regards this clonotype: Lacking the conserved final phenylalanine or tryptophan, this CDR3 likely reflects a read error. The DNA is omitted, as the CDR3 cannot be located on it reliably, and the CDR3 follows TCRdb's listing. The rearrangement links TRBV11-2 to TRBJ2-5; the table's D call, TRBD1, was not checked against the DNA. Inclusive of both ends, the CDR3 amounts to 16 amino acids. Per germline, CDR1 SGHAT and CDR2 FQNNGV. The CDR3 loop is CASSLSRTGGQETQYY.

Concerning this clonotype itself: One junction end disagrees with the germline gene, perhaps due to a read error. The V and J genes are TRBV29-1 and TRBJ1-1, with D hard to call. Germline lookup yields CDR1 SQVTM and CDR2 ANQGSEA. This CDR3 contains 15 residues. In DNA form, the CDR3 reads TGCAGCGGTAGTATGGGCGGCGGACTAAACACTGAAGGTTTCTTT. Its protein product is CSGSMGGGLNTEGFF. The full variable domain, in which reference TRBV29-1 and TRBJ1-1 provide the parts outside the CDR3, is SAVISQKPSRDICQRGTSLTIQCQVDSQVTMMFWYRQQPGQSLTLIATANQGSEATYESGFVIDKFPISRPNLTFSTLTVSNMSPEDSSIYLCSGSMGGGLNTEGFFGQGTRLTVV.

Points on this clonotype: At one end the junction does not follow the germline gene, possibly because of a read error. The chain combines TRBV11-1 with TRBJ2-1; D is perhaps TRBD2 (5 bases). CDR1 SGHAT and CDR2 FQDESV come from the germline V gene (reference sequence). The CDR3 contains 16 residues. CDR3: CVSSLTLDSTYYEQFF. In DNA, the CDR3 is TGTGTCAGCAGCCTCACACTGGACTCTACTTACTATGAGCAGTTCTTC.

To note about this clonotype: As the CDR3 is not closed by the conserved phenylalanine or tryptophan, this likely results from a read error. Because the CDR3's place on the DNA is in doubt, the DNA is left out and the CDR3 is given as listed by TCRdb. The chain uses TRBV11-1 and TRBJ2-1; the table's D call TRBD2 went unverified against the DNA. The germline gives CDR1 SGHAT, CDR2 FQDESV (reference sequence). Both ends counted, the CDR3 spans 15 residues. This chain's CDR3 is CASSLPGTIYNELFY.

This clonotype came up many times. The genes are TRBV29-1 and TRBJ1-2; 9 bases fit TRBD1. There are 12 residues in the CDR3. Looked up from germline, CDR1 is SQVTM and CDR2 is ANQGSEA. The V and J ends lost 7 bases and 8 bases, in that order; junction bases with no gene match: 8. For the CDR3, the DNA is TGCAGCGGCGGGGGACAGGGAGTCGGCTACACCTTC. Its protein is CSGGGQGVGYTF. Based on the CDR3 plus reference TRBV29-1 and TRBJ1-2, the full variable domain is SAVISQKPSRDICQRGTSLTIQCQVDSQVTMMFWYRQQPGQSLTLIATANQGSEATYESGFVIDKFPISRPNLTFSTLTVSNMSPEDSSIYLCSGGGQGVGYTFGSGTRLTVV.

Details on this clonotype: The conserved final phenylalanine or tryptophan is absent from the CDR3, which likely points to a read error. Because the CDR3's place on the DNA is in doubt, the DNA is left out and the CDR3 is given as listed by TCRdb. This chain uses TRBV6-5 with TRBJ2-7; the D call of TRBD1 is as the table states it, not checked on the DNA. The germline V gene has CDR1 MNHEY and CDR2 SVGAGI. The CDR3 sequence runs 15 residues, both termini included. Here the CDR3 reads CASSYRTGKTYELYL.

Details on this clonotype: Being one base from a much bigger clone, this may be a read error. The chain employs TRBV14 and TRBJ1-1; 9 bases are a match to TRBD1. The CDR3 totals 16 residues. Germline-derived CDR1 and CDR2 are SGHDN and FVKESK. The CDR3 here is CAGSPLQGAQSTEAFF. The CDR3 DNA is TGTGCCGGCAGCCCCCTACAGGGGGCTCAGAGCACTGAAGCTTTCTTT.